Detailed here is one T cell receptor (beta chain). The data were taken from a study of blood T cell repertoires in COVID-19. V shed 5 bases, J shed 8 bases, and the junction held 12 bases outside the gene matches. CDR3 size: 15 residues. Germline V gene lookup returns CDR1 MGHRA and CDR2 YSYEKL. Clones were read by immunoSEQ multiplex PCR, and TCRdb kept only the in-frame ones, dropping some. The sample includes around 56,000 clones, 89% seen only once; the top ten take 15% to 25%. This TCR was recovered from a human donor in a cohort sampled during active COVID-19. The rearrangement joins TRBV4-1 to TRBJ2-1, with 7 bases matching TRBD1. The sequenced sample consisted of peripheral blood. The CDR3 spells CASSETGAQFYEQFF. In DNA form, the CDR3 reads TGCGCCAGCAGCGAAACAGGGGCCCAATTTTATGAGCAGTTCTTC.